This TCR beta chain was identified during a study of PD-L1 blockade in urothelial cancer. As for the study in general: The patients' atezolizumab therapy, 1,200 mg intravenously every 3 weeks, started around 2014. The study recovered a median of around 130,000 T cells per blood sample.

TCRdb's table, derived via immunoSEQ multiplex PCR, lists solely in-frame clones and lacks some. The sample holds about 57,000 clones, roughly 86% seen once. Germline values: CDR1 MDHEN, CDR2 SYDVKM. The CDR3 is made up of 15 amino acids. V lost 4 bases and J lost 4; bases outside the gene matches: 7. This specimen consisted of PBMCs, obtained around atezolizumab (anti-PD-L1) treatment. The rearrangement joins TRBV28 to TRBJ2-7; TRBD2 matches at 10 bases. This receptor was obtained from a man over 45 with urothelial cancer. CDR3 sequence reads: CASSWTSGTPYEQYF. Written as DNA, the CDR3 is TGTGCCAGCAGTTGGACTAGCGGTACTCCTTACGAGCAGTACTTC.